This TCR beta chain is drawn from a study of shared clonotypes between healthy human individuals. Study as a whole: Ranging from 18 to 49 in age, donors were a couple of women and a few men.

The CDR3 covers 15 residues. Germline assignment: CDR1 SGHNT and CDR2 YYREEE (reference sequence). Trimming took off 0 bases at V and 2 bases at J, with 9 bases between the two ends. Healthy and HIV-negative, the adult donors had no recent acute infections or vaccinations. TCRdb keeps only in-frame clones here, not all; method: immunoSEQ multiplex PCR. The sample carries 600,000 to 750,000 clones, approximately 75% recorded once. This TCR came from a woman under 40 in good health. Input material: memory CD4+ T cells sorted from blood. Subset noted: CD45RA-negative fraction. V usage is TRBV5-4 and J usage is TRBJ2-1; tentatively, D is TRBD2 (6 bases). This chain's CDR3 is CASSLAGTAYNEQFF. The CDR3 nucleotides read TGTGCCAGCAGCTTGGCCGGGACTGCCTACAATGAGCAGTTCTTC.